Presented here are 5 T cell receptor beta chains from one specimen sequenced in a study of identical twins. MiXCR, applied by TCRdb to the 5' RACE reads, yields one record per CDR3 protein. The data hold approximately 890,000 distinct CDR3 sequences, with about 12% observed a single time. This sample also belongs to another study, concerning yellow fever vaccine responses in identical twins.

Sequencing input: PBMCs. The receptors were gathered from a woman younger than 30 in good health.

V is TRBV20-1 and J is TRBJ1-2; no definite D call. V gave up 3 bases and J gave up 9 bases, with 14 bases separating them. The CDR3 is 12 residues long. Germline V CDR1 and CDR2: DFQATT, SNEGSKA (reference sequence). CDR3 nucleotide sequence: TGCAGTGCTAGGCCAGGACGCGGGAGCTACACCTTC. Translated, it gives CSARPGRGSYTF.

At least ten counts were recorded for this clonotype. This chain joins TRBV20-1 and TRBJ1-1; no firm D call. CDR3 length equals 14 residues. CDR1 and CDR2 from the germline V gene are DFQATT and SNEGSKA (reference sequence). V lost 6 bases and J lost 1, with 15 bases in between. Here the CDR3 reads CSAMPLQENTEAFF. CDR3 in DNA: TGCAGTGCCATGCCTCTCCAGGAGAACACTGAAGCTTTCTTT.

The CDR3 DNA is TGCGCCAGCAGCGGAGCCGTCACGAACACCGGGGAGCTGTTTTTT. This codes for CASSGAVTNTGELFF. The J gene is TRBJ2-2, the V gene TRBV5-1, with D hard to call. Germline assignment: CDR1 SGHRS and CDR2 YFSETQ. The CDR3 sequence is 15 residues long. V shed 4 bases and J shed 0 bases, with 10 bases lying between them.

This clonotype was found a few times. This chain connects TRBV5-1 to TRBJ1-1; D unclear. The CDR3 sequence is 14 residues long. V lost 1 base and J 5 bases, leaving 12 bases between the germline ends. CDR1 is SGHRS, CDR2 YFSETQ, per germline. The CDR3 loop is CASSLNSGKTEAFF. The CDR3 DNA is TGCGCCAGCAGCTTGAATAGCGGGAAAACTGAAGCTTTCTTT.

This clonotype was counted only a few times. The CDR3 nucleotides read TGTGCCAGGACTAGCGGAGACACAGATACGCAGTATTTT. This gives the protein CARTSGDTDTQYF. The chain has TRBV7-9 and TRBJ2-3; 9 bases are shared with TRBD2. From germline, CDR1 is SEHNR and CDR2 FQNEAQ (reference sequence). J gave up 2 bases and V 9 bases, and 3 bases lay outside the gene matches. The CDR3 is 13 residues long.